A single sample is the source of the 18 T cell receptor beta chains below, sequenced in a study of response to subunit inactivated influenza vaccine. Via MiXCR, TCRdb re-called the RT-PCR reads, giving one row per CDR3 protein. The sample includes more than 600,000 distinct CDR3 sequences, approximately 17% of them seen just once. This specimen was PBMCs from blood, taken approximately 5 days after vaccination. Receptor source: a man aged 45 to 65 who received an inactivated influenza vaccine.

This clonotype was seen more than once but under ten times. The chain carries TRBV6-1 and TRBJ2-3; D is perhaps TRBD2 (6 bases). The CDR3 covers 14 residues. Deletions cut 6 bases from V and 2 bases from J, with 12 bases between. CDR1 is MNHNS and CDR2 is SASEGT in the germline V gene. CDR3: CASSPAGYTDTQYF. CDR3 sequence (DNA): TGTGCCAGCAGCCCGGCGGGGTACACAGATACGCAGTATTTT.

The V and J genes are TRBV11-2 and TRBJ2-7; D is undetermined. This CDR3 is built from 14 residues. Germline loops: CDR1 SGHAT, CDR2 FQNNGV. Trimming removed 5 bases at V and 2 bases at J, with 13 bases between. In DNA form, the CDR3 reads TGTGCCAGCAGCAATCGGCGCAAGACCTACGAGCAGTACTTC. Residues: CASSNRRKTYEQYF.

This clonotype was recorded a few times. This CDR3 is CASSLGFIEQETQYF. The CDR3 DNA follows: TGTGCCAGCAGCTTGGGCTTTATCGAACAAGAGACCCAGTACTTC. The chain combines TRBV5-6 with TRBJ2-5; unclear D gene. Germline lookup yields CDR1 SGHDT and CDR2 YYEEEE. The CDR3 covers 15 residues. The V end lost 0 bases, the J end lost 2 bases, and 11 bases lay between the germline ends. Complete variable domain (other parts from reference TRBV5-6 and TRBJ2-5): DAGVTQSPTHLIKTRGQQVTLRCSPKSGHDTVSWYQQALGQGPQFIFQYYEEEERQRGNFPDRFSGHQFPNYSSELNVNALLLGDSALYLCASSLGFIEQETQYFGPGTRLLVL.

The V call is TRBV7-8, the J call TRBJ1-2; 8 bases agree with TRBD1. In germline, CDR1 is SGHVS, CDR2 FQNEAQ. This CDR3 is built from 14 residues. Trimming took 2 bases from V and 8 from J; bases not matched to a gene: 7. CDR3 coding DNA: TGTGCCAGCAGCTTACGTGTGACAGGGGACGGCTACACCTTC. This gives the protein CASSLRVTGDGYTF.

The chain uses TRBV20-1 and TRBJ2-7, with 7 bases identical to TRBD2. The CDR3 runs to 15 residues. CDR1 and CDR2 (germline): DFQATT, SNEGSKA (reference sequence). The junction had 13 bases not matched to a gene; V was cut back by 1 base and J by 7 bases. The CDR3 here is CSARVMGGPVQEQYF. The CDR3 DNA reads TGCAGTGCTAGAGTTATGGGAGGGCCGGTTCAAGAGCAGTACTTC.

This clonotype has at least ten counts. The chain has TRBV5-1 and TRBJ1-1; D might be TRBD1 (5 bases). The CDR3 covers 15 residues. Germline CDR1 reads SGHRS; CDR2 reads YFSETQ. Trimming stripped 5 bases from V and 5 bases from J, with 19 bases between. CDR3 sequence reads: CASRRLGTMGTEAFF. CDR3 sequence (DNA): TGCGCCAGCAGACGATTAGGGACTATGGGAACTGAAGCTTTCTTT.

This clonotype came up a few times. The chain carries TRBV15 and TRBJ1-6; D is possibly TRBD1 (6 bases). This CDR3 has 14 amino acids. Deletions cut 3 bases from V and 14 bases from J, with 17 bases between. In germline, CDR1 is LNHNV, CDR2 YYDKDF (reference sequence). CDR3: CATSRAGQGFSLHF. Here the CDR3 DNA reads TGTGCCACCAGCAGGGCGGGACAAGGTTTCTCCCTCCACTTT.

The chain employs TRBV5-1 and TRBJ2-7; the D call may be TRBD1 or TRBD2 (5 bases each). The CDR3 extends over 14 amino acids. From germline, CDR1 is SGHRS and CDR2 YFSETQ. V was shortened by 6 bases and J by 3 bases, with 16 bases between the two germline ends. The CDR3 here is CASKTEAAIYEQYF. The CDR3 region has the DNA TGCGCCAGCAAGACAGAAGCGGCAATCTACGAGCAGTACTTC. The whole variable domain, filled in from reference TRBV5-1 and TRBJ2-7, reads KAGVTQTPRYLIKTRGQQVTLSCSPISGHRSVSWYQQTPGQGLQFLFEYFSETQRNKGNFPGRFSGRQFSNSRSEMNVSTLELGDSALYLCASKTEAAIYEQYFGPGTRLTVT.

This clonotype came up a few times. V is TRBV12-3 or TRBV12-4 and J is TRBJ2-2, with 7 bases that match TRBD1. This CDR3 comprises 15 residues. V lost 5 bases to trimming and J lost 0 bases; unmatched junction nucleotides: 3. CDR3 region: CASSNQGANTGELFF. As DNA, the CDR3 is TGTGCCAGCAGTAATCAGGGGGCGAACACCGGGGAGCTGTTTTTT.

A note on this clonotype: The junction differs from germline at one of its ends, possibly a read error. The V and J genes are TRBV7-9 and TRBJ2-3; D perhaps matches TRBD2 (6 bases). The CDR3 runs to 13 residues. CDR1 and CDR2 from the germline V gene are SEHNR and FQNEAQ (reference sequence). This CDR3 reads CASSLTSKDTQYF. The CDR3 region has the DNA TGTGCCAGCAGCCTCACTAGCAAAGATACGCAGTATTTT.

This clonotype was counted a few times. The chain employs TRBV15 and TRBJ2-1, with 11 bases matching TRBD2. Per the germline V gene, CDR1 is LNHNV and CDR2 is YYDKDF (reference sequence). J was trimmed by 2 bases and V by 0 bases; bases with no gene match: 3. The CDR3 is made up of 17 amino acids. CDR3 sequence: CATSRDATSGAYNEQFF. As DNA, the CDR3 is TGTGCCACCAGCAGAGATGCGACTAGCGGGGCCTACAATGAGCAGTTCTTC. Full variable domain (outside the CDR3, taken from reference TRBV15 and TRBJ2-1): DAMVIQNPRYQVTQFGKPVTLSCSQTLNHNVMYWYQQKSSQAPKLLFHYYDKDFNNEADTPDNFQSRRPNTSFCFLDIRSPGLGDTAMYLCATSRDATSGAYNEQFFGPGTRLTVL.

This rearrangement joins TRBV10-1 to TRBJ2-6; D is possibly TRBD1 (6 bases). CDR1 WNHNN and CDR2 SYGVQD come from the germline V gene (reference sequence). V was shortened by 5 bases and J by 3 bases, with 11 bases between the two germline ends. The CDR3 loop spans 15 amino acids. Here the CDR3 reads CASSSRGDGANVLTF. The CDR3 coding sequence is TGCGCCAGCAGTTCCAGGGGCGATGGGGCCAACGTCCTGACTTTC.

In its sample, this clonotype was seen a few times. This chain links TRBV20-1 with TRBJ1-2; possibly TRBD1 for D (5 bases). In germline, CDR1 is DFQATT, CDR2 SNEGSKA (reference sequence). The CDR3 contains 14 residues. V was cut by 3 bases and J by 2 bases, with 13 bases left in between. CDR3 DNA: TGCAGTGCTAGTGATGTCGGGGGGAACTATGGCTACACCTTC. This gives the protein CSASDVGGNYGYTF.

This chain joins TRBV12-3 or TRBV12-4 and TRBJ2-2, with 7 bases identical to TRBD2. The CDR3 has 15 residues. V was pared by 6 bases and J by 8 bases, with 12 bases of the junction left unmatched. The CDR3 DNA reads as TGTGCCAGCAGGGTTGGACTAGGGTCTTCGGGGGAGCTGTTTTTT. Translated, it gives CASRVGLGSSGELFF.

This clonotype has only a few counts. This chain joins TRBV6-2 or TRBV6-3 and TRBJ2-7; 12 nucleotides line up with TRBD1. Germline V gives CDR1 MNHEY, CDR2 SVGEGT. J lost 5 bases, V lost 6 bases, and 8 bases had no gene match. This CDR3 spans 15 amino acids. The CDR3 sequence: CASRPTGTGGHEQYF. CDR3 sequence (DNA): TGTGCCAGCAGACCGACCGGGACAGGGGGCCACGAGCAGTACTTC.

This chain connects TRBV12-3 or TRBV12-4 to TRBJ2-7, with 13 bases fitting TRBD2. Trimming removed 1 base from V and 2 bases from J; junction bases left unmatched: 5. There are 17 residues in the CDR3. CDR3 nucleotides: TGTGCCAGCAGTTTAGGGACTAGCGGGAGTATACCCTACGAGCAGTACTTC. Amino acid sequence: CASSLGTSGSIPYEQYF.

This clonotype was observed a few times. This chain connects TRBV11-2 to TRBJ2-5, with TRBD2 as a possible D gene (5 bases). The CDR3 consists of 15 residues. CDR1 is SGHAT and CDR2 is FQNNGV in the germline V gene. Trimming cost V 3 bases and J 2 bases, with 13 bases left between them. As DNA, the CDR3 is TGTGCCAGCAGCTTCAGGTCGAGGGCTCAAGAGACCCAGTACTTC. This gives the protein CASSFRSRAQETQYF.

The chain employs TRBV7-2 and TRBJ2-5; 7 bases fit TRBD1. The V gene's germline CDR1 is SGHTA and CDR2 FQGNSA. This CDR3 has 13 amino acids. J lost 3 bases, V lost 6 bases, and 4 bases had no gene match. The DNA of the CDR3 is TGTGCCAGCAGTTTCGGACAGGAAGAGACCCAGTACTTC. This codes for CASSFGQEETQYF. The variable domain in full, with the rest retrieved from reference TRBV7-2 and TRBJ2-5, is GAGVSQSPSNKVTEKGKDVELRCDPISGHTALYWYRQSLGQGLEFLIYFQGNSAPDKSGLPSDRFSAERTGGSVSTLTIQRTQQEDSAVYLCASSFGQEETQYFGPGTRLLVL.